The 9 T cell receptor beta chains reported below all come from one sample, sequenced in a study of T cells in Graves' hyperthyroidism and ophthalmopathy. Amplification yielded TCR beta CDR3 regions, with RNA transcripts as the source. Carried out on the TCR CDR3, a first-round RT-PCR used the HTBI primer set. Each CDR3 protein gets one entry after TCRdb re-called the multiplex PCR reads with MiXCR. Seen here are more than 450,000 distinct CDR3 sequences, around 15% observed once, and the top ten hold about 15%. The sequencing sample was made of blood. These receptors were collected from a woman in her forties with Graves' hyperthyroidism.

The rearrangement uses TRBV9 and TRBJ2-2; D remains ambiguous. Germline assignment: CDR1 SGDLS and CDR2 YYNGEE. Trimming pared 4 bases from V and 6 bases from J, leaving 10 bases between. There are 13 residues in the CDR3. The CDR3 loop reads CASSPTAAGELFF. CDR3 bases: TGTGCCAGCAGCCCCACGGCGGCCGGGGAGCTGTTTTTT.

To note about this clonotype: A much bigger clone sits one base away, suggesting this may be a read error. CDR3 nucleotide sequence: TGTGCCAGCAGTGATGTGGTAGCGGGAGAGTATCCCTACGCGCAGTACTTC. This translates into CASSDVVAGEYPYAQYF. This chain connects TRBV2 to TRBJ2-7, with TRBD2 identical over 9 bases. Per germline, CDR1 SNHLY and CDR2 FYNNEI. This CDR3 region has 17 residues.

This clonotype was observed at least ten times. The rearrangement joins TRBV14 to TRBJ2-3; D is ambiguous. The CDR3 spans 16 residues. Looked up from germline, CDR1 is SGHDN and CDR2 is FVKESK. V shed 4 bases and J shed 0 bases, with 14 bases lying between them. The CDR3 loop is CASSLTQIPSTDTQYF. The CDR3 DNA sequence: TGTGCCAGCAGCCTCACACAGATTCCTAGCACAGATACGCAGTATTTT.

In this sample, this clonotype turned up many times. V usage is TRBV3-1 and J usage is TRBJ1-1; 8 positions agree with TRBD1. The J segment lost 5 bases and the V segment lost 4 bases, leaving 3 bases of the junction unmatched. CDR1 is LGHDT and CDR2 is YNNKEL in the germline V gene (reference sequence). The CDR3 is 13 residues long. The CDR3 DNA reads TGTGCCAGCAGCCGAGGACAGGGAACTGAAGCTTTCTTT. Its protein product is CASSRGQGTEAFF.

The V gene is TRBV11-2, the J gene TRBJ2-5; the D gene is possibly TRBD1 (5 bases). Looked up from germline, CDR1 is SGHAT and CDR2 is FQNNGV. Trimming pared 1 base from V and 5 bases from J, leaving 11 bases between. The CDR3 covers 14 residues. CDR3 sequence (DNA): TGTGCCAGCAGCTTAGCGGGCAGGGTGGAGACCCAGTACTTC. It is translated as CASSLAGRVETQYF.

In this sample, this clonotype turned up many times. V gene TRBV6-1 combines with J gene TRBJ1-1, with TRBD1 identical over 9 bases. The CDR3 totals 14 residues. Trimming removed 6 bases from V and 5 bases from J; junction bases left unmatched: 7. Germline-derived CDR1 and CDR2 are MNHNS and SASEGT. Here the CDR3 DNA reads TGTGCCAGCAGACGCGTACAGGGGGCGACTGAAGCTTTCTTT. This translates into CASRRVQGATEAFF.

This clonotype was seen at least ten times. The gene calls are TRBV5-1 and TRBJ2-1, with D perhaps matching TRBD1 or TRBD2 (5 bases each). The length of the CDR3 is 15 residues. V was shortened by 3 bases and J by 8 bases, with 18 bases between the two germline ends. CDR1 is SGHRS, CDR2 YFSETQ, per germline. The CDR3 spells CASSSGRTVNDEQFF. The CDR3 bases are TGCGCCAGCAGCTCGGGACGGACTGTCAACGATGAGCAGTTCTTC. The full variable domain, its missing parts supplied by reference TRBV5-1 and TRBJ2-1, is KAGVTQTPRYLIKTRGQQVTLSCSPISGHRSVSWYQQTPGQGLQFLFEYFSETQRNKGNFPGRFSGRQFSNSRSEMNVSTLELGDSALYLCASSSGRTVNDEQFFGPGTRLTVL.

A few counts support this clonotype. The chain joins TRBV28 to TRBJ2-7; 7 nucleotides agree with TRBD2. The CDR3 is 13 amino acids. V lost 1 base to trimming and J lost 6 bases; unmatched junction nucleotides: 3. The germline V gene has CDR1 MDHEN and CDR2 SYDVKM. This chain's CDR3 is CASSLLGGSEQYF. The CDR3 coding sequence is TGTGCCAGCAGTTTATTGGGGGGGTCCGAGCAGTACTTC.

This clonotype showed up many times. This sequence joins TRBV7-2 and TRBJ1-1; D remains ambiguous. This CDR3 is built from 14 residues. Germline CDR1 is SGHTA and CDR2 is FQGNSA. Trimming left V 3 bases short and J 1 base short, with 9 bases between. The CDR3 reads CASSFGRENTEAFF. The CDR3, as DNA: TGTGCCAGCAGCTTCGGACGAGAGAACACTGAAGCTTTCTTT. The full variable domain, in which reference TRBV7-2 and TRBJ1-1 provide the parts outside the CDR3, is GAGVSQSPSNKVTEKGKDVELRCDPISGHTALYWYRQSLGQGLEFLIYFQGNSAPDKSGLPSDRFSAERTGGSVSTLTIQRTQQEDSAVYLCASSFGRENTEAFFGQGTRLTVV.